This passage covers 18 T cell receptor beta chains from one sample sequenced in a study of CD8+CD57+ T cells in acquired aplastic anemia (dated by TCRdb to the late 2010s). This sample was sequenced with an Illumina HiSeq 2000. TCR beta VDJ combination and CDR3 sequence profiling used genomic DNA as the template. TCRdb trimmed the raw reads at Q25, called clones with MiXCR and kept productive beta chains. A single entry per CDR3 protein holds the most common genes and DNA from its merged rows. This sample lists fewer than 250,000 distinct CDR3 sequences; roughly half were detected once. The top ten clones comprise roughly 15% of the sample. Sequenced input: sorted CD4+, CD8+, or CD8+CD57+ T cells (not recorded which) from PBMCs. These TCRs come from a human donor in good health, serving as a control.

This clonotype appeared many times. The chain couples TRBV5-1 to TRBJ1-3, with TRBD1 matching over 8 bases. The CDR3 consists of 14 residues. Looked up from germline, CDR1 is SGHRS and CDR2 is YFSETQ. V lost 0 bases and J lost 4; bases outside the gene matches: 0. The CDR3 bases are TGCGCCAGCAGCTTGGGGGACAGGGGAAACACCATATATTTT. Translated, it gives CASSLGDRGNTIYF.

The CDR3 coding sequence is TGTGCCATCAGCGACAATATGAACACTGAAGCTTTCTTT. Its protein is CAISDNMNTEAFF. The chain couples TRBV10-3 to TRBJ1-1; D ambiguous. Germline V gene lookup returns CDR1 ENHRY and CDR2 SYGVKD. With 6 bases removed from V and 0 bases from J, the gap between germline ends came to 8 bases. The CDR3 has 13 amino acids.

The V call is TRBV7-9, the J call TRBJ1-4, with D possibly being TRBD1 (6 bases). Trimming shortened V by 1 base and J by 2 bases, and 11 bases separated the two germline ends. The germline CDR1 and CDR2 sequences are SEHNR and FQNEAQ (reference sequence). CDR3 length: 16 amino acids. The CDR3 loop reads CASSLVGGLTNEKLFF. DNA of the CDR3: TGTGCCAGCAGCTTAGTGGGGGGGCTCACTAATGAAAAACTGTTTTTT. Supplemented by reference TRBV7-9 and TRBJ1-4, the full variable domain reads DTGVSQNPRHKITKRGQNVTFRCDPISEHNRLYWYRQTLGQGPEFLTYFQNEAQLEKSRLLSDRFSAERPKGSFSTLEIQRTEQGDSAMYLCASSLVGGLTNEKLFFGSGTQLSVL.

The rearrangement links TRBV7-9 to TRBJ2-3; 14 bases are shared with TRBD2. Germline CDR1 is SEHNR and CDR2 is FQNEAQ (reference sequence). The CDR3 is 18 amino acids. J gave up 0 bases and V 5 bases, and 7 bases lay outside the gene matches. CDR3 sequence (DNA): TGTGCCAGCAGCCCCCGACTAGCGGGGGGGCAGAGCACAGATACGCAGTATTTT. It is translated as CASSPRLAGGQSTDTQYF.

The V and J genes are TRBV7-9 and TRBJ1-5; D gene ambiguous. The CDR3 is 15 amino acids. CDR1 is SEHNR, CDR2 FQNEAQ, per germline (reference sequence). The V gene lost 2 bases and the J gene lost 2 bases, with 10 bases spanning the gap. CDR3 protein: CASSLSGVGNQPQHF. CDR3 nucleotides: TGTGCCAGCAGCTTAAGTGGGGTGGGCAATCAGCCCCAGCATTTT.

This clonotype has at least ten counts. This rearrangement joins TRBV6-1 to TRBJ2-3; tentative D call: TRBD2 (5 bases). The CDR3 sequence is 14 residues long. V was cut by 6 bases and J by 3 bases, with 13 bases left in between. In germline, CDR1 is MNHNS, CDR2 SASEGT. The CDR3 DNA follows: TGTGCCAGCAGGGCCGGACTGGTAACAGATACGCAGTATTTT. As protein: CASRAGLVTDTQYF.

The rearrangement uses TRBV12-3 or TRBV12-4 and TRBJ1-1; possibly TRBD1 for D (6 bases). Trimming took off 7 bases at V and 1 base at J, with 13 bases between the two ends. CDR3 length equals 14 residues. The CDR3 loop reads CASNLQGPNTEAFF. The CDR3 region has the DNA TGTGCCAGCAACTTACAGGGACCGAACACTGAAGCTTTCTTT.

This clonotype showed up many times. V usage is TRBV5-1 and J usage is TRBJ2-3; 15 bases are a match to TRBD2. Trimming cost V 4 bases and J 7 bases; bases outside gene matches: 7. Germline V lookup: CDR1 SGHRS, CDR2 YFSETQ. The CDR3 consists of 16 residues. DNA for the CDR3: TGCGCCAGCAGCCCAAGGACTAGCGGGGGGGCGAATACGCAGTATTTT. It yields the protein CASSPRTSGGANTQYF.

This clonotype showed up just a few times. CDR3 sequence (DNA): TGTGCCAGCTCACCCGGACAGGCAATCTCCTACGAGCAGTACTTC. It codes for CASSPGQAISYEQYF. The chain joins TRBV18 to TRBJ2-7; 7 bases agree with TRBD1. The V gene's germline CDR1 is KGHSH and CDR2 LQKENI. This CDR3 comprises 15 residues. With 3 bases clipped from V and 0 bases from J, the junction kept 5 bases outside the gene matches. Variable domain in full (rest from reference TRBV18 and TRBJ2-7): NAGVMQNPRHLVRRRGQEARLRCSPMKGHSHVYWYRQLPEEGLKFMVYLQKENIIDESGMPKERFSAEFPKEGPSILRIQQVVRGDSAAYFCASSPGQAISYEQYFGPGTRLTVT.

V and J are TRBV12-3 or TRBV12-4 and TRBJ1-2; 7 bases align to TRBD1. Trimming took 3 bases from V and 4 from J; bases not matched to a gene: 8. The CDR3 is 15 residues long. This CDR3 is CASSLTPGQSYGYTF. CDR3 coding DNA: TGTGCCAGCAGTTTGACACCGGGACAGTCCTATGGCTACACCTTC.

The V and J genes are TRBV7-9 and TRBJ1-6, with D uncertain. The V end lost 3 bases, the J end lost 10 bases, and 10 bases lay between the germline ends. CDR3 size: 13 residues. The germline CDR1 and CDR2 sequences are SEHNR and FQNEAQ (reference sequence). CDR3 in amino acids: CASSLNGQSPLHF. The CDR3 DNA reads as TGTGCCAGCAGCTTGAACGGCCAATCACCCCTCCACTTT. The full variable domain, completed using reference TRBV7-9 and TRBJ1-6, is DTGVSQNPRHKITKRGQNVTFRCDPISEHNRLYWYRQTLGQGPEFLTYFQNEAQLEKSRLLSDRFSAERPKGSFSTLEIQRTEQGDSAMYLCASSLNGQSPLHFGNGTRLTVT.

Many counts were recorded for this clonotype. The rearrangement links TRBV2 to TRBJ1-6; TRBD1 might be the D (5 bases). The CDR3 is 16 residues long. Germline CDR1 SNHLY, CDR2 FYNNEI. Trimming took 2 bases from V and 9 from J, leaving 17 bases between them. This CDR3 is CASSESGPVSGSPLHF. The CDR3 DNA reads TGTGCCAGCAGTGAATCGGGACCCGTGAGCGGTTCACCCCTCCACTTT.

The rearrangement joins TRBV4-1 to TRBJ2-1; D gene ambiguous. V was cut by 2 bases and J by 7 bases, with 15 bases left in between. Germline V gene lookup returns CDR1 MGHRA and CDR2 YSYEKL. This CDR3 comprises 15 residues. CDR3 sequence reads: CASSQLHVTPNEQFF. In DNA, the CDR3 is TGCGCCAGCAGCCAACTGCACGTTACACCGAATGAGCAGTTCTTC.

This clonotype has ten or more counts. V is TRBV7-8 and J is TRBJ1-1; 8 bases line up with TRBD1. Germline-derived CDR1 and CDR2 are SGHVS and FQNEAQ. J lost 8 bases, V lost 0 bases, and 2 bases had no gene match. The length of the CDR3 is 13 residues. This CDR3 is CASSLAGQGEAFF. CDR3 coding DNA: TGTGCCAGCAGCTTAGCAGGACAGGGAGAAGCTTTCTTT.

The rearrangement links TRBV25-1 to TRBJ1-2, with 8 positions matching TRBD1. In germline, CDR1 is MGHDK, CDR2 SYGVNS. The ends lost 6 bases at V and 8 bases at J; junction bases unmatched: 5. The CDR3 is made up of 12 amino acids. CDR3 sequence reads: CASRTGDGGYTF. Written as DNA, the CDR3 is TGTGCCAGCAGGACAGGGGATGGGGGCTACACCTTC.

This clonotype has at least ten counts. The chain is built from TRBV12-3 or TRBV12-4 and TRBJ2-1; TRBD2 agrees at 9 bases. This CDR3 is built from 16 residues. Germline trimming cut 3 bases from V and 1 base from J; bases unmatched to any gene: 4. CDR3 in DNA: TGTGCCAGCAGTTTTTTAGCGGGGGCGTCCTACAATGAGCAGTTCTTC. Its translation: CASSFLAGASYNEQFF.

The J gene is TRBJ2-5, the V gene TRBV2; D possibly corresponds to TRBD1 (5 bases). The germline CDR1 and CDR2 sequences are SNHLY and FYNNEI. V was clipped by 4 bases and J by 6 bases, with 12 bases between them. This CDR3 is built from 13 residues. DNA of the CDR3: TGTGCCAGCAGTGCGGGCAGGGAAAAGACCCAGTACTTC. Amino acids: CASSAGREKTQYF.

CDR3 protein: CASSQRTGGSQYF. CDR3 in DNA: TGCGCCAGCAGCCAACGGACAGGTGGATCCCAGTACTTC. This sequence joins TRBV4-1 and TRBJ2-5, with 7 bases aligning to TRBD1. This CDR3 comprises 13 residues. Trimming at V came to 2 bases and at J to 9 bases, leaving 6 bases not matched to a gene. Germline CDR1 is MGHRA and CDR2 is YSYEKL.